This entry lists 23 T cell receptor beta chains sequenced from one sample in a study of blood T cell repertoires in COVID-19. Using immunoSEQ multiplex PCR, the repertoire was profiled, and TCRdb retains in-frame clones only, with some absent. The table has fewer than 300,000 clones, approximately 90% seen once. The specimen was peripheral blood. The receptors were gathered from a woman younger than 45 with COVID-19, enrolled during active disease.

The CDR3 region is CASTPDRGREKLFF. In DNA, the CDR3 is TGTGCCAGTACCCCTGACAGGGGGCGTGAAAAACTGTTTTTT. The V call is TRBV19, the J call TRBJ1-4; 10 bases map to TRBD1. Germline CDR1 LNHDA, CDR2 SQIVND (reference sequence). The length of the CDR3 is 14 residues. After removal of 7 bases from V and 7 bases from J, the junction contained 6 bases not matched to a gene.

The chain joins TRBV6-4 to TRBJ2-3, with 10 bases identical to TRBD2. The CDR3 is 15 residues long. Per germline, CDR1 MRHNA and CDR2 SNTAGT. The trim removed 6 bases at V and 5 bases at J, leaving 8 bases unmatched. CDR3 region: CASSAMGLALDTQYF. The CDR3 bases are TGTGCCAGCAGCGCCATGGGACTAGCGCTAGATACGCAGTATTTT.

On this clone itself: Germline is not matched at one junction end, which may reflect a read error. The genes are TRBV2 and TRBJ2-7; 11 bases match TRBD1. Looked up from germline, CDR1 is SNHLY and CDR2 is FYNNEI. There are 17 residues in the CDR3. The CDR3 DNA follows: TGTGCCAGCAGTGAACGCGAAGGACAGGGGGCTACGGGGGCCGGGGACTTC. Translated, it gives CASSEREGQGATGAGDF.

The chain combines TRBV12-3 or TRBV12-4 with TRBJ1-2; TRBD1 aligns across 7 bases. The CDR3 runs 13 residues. V shed 8 bases, J shed 5 bases, and the junction held 8 bases outside the gene matches. CDR3 in amino acids: CASSPGQYYGYTF. CDR3 DNA sequence: TGTGCCAGCTCCCCGGGACAGTATTATGGCTACACCTTC.

The chain uses TRBV3-1 (or the pseudogene TRBV3-2) and TRBJ2-2; 8 positions agree with TRBD1. CDR1 and CDR2 from the germline V gene are LGHDT and YNNKEL (reference sequence). Trimming removed 3 bases from V and 3 bases from J; junction bases left unmatched: 6. The CDR3 totals 16 residues. Here the CDR3 reads CASSQQGARDTGELFF. Written as DNA, the CDR3 is TGTGCCAGCAGCCAGCAGGGGGCGCGGGACACCGGGGAGCTGTTTTTT.

V is TRBV15 and J is TRBJ1-2; 9 bases line up with TRBD1. The ends lost 4 bases at V and 4 bases at J; junction bases unmatched: 4. The CDR3 totals 14 residues. Germline V gene data show CDR1 as LNHNV and CDR2 as YYDKDF (reference sequence). CDR3 bases: TGTGCCACCAGCAACAGGGGGCTTGGCTATGGCTACACCTTC. Its translation is CATSNRGLGYGYTF. Looking up the rest from reference TRBV15 and TRBJ1-2 gives the full variable domain: DAMVIQNPRYQVTQFGKPVTLSCSQTLNHNVMYWYQQKSSQAPKLLFHYYDKDFNNEADTPDNFQSRRPNTSFCFLDIRSPGLGDTAMYLCATSNRGLGYGYTFGSGTRLTVV.

The chain combines TRBV9 with TRBJ2-1; 12 positions match TRBD2. The CDR3 has 17 residues. CDR1 and CDR2 (germline): SGDLS, YYNGEE. The ends lost 0 bases at V and 6 bases at J; junction bases unmatched: 7. The chain's CDR3 is CASSVGGLAGLSNEQFF. CDR3 nucleotides: TGTGCCAGCAGCGTAGGGGGACTAGCGGGCTTGTCCAATGAGCAGTTCTTC.

The V and J genes are TRBV9 and TRBJ2-1; D uncertain. This CDR3 region has 13 residues. CDR1 and CDR2 (germline): SGDLS, YYNGEE. V gave up 1 base and J gave up 7 bases, with 9 bases separating them. In nucleotides, the CDR3 is TGTGCCAGCAGCGTAATGAGTGGTAATGAGCAGTTCTTC. It specifies CASSVMSGNEQFF.

This chain links TRBV2 with TRBJ2-1, with no clear D. Germline V CDR1 and CDR2: SNHLY, FYNNEI. With 1 base removed from V and 8 bases from J, the gap between germline ends came to 6 bases. The CDR3 extends over 12 amino acids. The CDR3 loop reads CASSEEIDEQFF. In DNA, the CDR3 is TGTGCCAGCAGTGAAGAGATAGATGAGCAGTTCTTC.

This clone was seen only once. CDR3 bases: TGTGCCAGCAGCCTGACAGGGTCGGCGGCAAGCTCCTACAATGAGCAGTTCTTC. It translates to CASSLTGSAASSYNEQFF. The V gene is TRBV11-2, the J gene TRBJ2-1, with 7 bases that match TRBD1. CDR1 and CDR2 from the germline V gene are SGHAT and FQNNGV. The CDR3 sequence is 18 residues long. The junction had 13 bases not matched to a gene; V was cut back by 5 bases and J by 0 bases. The variable domain in full, with the rest retrieved from reference TRBV11-2 and TRBJ2-1, is EAGVAQSPRYKIIEKRQSVAFWCNPISGHATLYWYQQILGQGPKLLIQFQNNGVVDDSQLPKDRFSAERLKGVDSTLKIQPAKLEDSAVYLCASSLTGSAASSYNEQFFGPGTRLTVL.

J is TRBJ2-3 and V is TRBV7-3; TRBD2 agrees at 9 bases. V gave up 5 bases and J gave up 7 bases; unmatched junction bases: 13. This CDR3 has 16 amino acids. Germline V gene lookup returns CDR1 SGHTA and CDR2 FQGTGA. Here the CDR3 reads CASSQTPGTSLNTQYF. CDR3 nucleotide sequence: TGTGCCAGCAGCCAAACCCCCGGGACTAGCCTCAATACGCAGTATTTT.

This clone was counted a single time. The chain links TRBV2 to TRBJ2-3, with a weak D call TRBD1 (6 bases). The V gene's germline CDR1 is SNHLY and CDR2 FYNNEI. Trimming shortened V by 10 bases and J by 4 bases, and 15 bases separated the two germline ends. The CDR3 covers 13 residues. The CDR3 DNA reads TGTGCCACCAGCGACAGGACGGCAGATACGCAGTATTTT. Translated, it gives CATSDRTADTQYF.

V and J are TRBV5-4 and TRBJ2-3; TRBD2 matches at 13 bases. CDR3 length: 17 amino acids. V trimming: 1 base; J trimming: 5 bases; junction bases outside the gene matches: 7. Per germline, CDR1 SGHNT and CDR2 YYREEE (reference sequence). Written as DNA, the CDR3 is TGTGCCAGCAGCTTGAAGACTAGCGGGAGGTTTGAAGATACGCAGTATTTT. This gives the protein CASSLKTSGRFEDTQYF. The full variable domain, rest sourced from reference TRBV5-4 and TRBJ2-3, is ETGVTQSPTHLIKTRGQQVTLRCSSQSGHNTVSWYQQALGQGPQFIFQYYREEENGRGNFPPRFSGLQFPNYSSELNVNALELDDSALYLCASSLKTSGRFEDTQYFGPGTRLTVL.

The genes are TRBV5-5 and TRBJ1-4; tentative D call: TRBD1 (6 bases). Trimming took off 4 bases at V and 1 base at J, with 8 bases between the two ends. From germline, CDR1 is SGHKS and CDR2 YYEKEE (reference sequence). CDR3 length equals 14 residues. The CDR3 bases are TGTGCCAGCAGCCACAGGGTAACTAATGAAAAACTGTTTTTT. Encoded protein: CASSHRVTNEKLFF.

J is TRBJ1-3 and V is TRBV18; 10 nucleotides match TRBD1. This CDR3 region has 16 residues. Germline CDR1 and CDR2: KGHSH and LQKENI. J lost 7 bases, V lost 3 bases, and 9 bases had no gene match. As DNA, the CDR3 is TGTGCCAGCTCACCGGTACCGGGACAGGGGAGTAACACCATATATTTT. It encodes CASSPVPGQGSNTIYF.

The rearrangement links TRBV2 to TRBJ2-7; D is unresolved. Germline-derived CDR1 and CDR2 are SNHLY and FYNNEI. V was cut by 10 bases and J by 8 bases, with 12 bases left in between. The CDR3 is 10 residues long. CDR3 nucleotide sequence: TGTGCCACAAGTGGGCGCCAGCAGTACTTC. Amino acid sequence: CATSGRQQYF. The full variable domain, rest sourced from reference TRBV2 and TRBJ2-7, is EPEVTQTPSHQVTQMGQEVILRCVPISNHLYFYWYRQILGQKVEFLVSFYNNEISEKSEIFDDQFSVERPDGSNFTLKIRSTKLEDSAMYFCATSGRQQYFGPGTRLTVT.

This chain connects TRBV30 to TRBJ2-3, with 9 bases identical to TRBD1. The length of the CDR3 is 15 residues. Trimming cost V 3 bases and J 2 bases; bases outside gene matches: 6. Germline CDR1 and CDR2: GTSNPN and SVGIG (reference sequence). CDR3: CAWSQGTGTTDTQYF. Written as DNA, the CDR3 is TGTGCCTGGAGCCAGGGGACAGGGACCACAGATACGCAGTATTTT.

As DNA, the CDR3 is TGCAGCGTTGAAGGGGCAGGCTCTATTCCTTACACCTTC. As protein: CSVEGAGSIPYTF. The chain couples TRBV29-1 to TRBJ1-2; D remains unclear. This CDR3 comprises 13 residues. Germline V lookup: CDR1 SQVTM, CDR2 ANQGSEA. Trimming took 1 base from V and 11 from J, leaving 17 bases between them.

V usage is TRBV29-1 and J usage is TRBJ2-1, with TRBD1 matching 11 bases. The V gene end was trimmed by 2 bases and the J gene end by 6 bases; junction bases not matched to a gene: 6. In germline, CDR1 is SQVTM, CDR2 ANQGSEA. The CDR3 covers 15 residues. CDR3 protein: CSVERRDRGFNEQFF. CDR3 sequence (DNA): TGCAGCGTTGAAAGGAGGGACAGGGGGTTCAATGAGCAGTTCTTC.

The chain has TRBV11-3 and TRBJ2-5, with 14 bases aligning to TRBD2. V was pared by 4 bases and J by 3 bases, with 1 base of the junction left unmatched. The CDR3 covers 15 residues. Looked up from germline, CDR1 is SGHNT and CDR2 is YENEEA. Written as DNA, the CDR3 is TGTGCCAGCAGCTCGGGACTAGCGGGAGAAGAGACCCAGTACTTC. Translated: CASSSGLAGEETQYF.

The chain has TRBV19 and TRBJ1-5; 9 bases align to TRBD1. Looked up from germline, CDR1 is LNHDA and CDR2 is SQIVND (reference sequence). V shed 3 bases, J shed 5 bases, and the junction held 2 bases outside the gene matches. This CDR3 spans 14 amino acids. CDR3 amino acids: CASSIGTGHQPQHF. For the CDR3, the DNA is TGTGCCAGTAGTATCGGGACAGGGCATCAGCCCCAGCATTTT.

The gene calls are TRBV6-1 and TRBJ1-2; the D is unclear. Per the germline V gene, CDR1 is MNHNS and CDR2 is SASEGT. V gave up 3 bases and J gave up 0 bases, with 8 bases separating them. The CDR3 consists of 14 residues. The CDR3 spells CASSEILANYGYTF. The CDR3 nucleotides read TGTGCCAGCAGTGAGATCTTAGCTAACTATGGCTACACCTTC.

The chain has TRBV5-4 and TRBJ1-2; 10 nucleotides agree with TRBD1. Germline V gene lookup returns CDR1 SGHNT and CDR2 YYREEE (reference sequence). The V segment lost 2 bases and the J segment 4 bases; nucleotides outside the gene matches: 11. This CDR3 spans 17 amino acids. The CDR3 reads CASSFATGGDTAYGYTF. In DNA, the CDR3 is TGTGCCAGCAGCTTCGCGACAGGGGGCGATACGGCCTATGGCTACACCTTC.